The 29 T cell receptor beta chains below were found in one sample sequenced in a study of shared clonotypes between healthy human individuals. Terminally differentiated effector memory CD45RA+ cells were left out of the naive CD8 fraction, which was CD45RO-negative and positively selected for CCR7. Profiled with immunoSEQ multiplex PCR; TCRdb holds only in-frame clones, not every one. The sample holds under 850,000 clones, 80% to 95% seen once. The material sequenced was naive CD8+ T cells sorted from blood. The receptors here all came from a man aged 25 to 40 in good health.

The V and J genes are TRBV6-5 and TRBJ2-3, with TRBD1 identical over 9 bases. The trim removed 4 bases at V and 4 bases at J, leaving 9 bases unmatched. In germline, CDR1 is MNHEY, CDR2 SVGAGI. The CDR3 sequence is 16 residues long. This chain's CDR3 is CASSFRDRALSDTQYF. The CDR3 DNA reads as TGTGCCAGCAGTTTCAGGGACAGGGCTTTATCAGATACGCAGTATTTT.

The chain joins TRBV6-1 to TRBJ1-1, with a possible D match to TRBD1 (5 bases). Germline V CDR1 and CDR2: MNHNS, SASEGT. The CDR3 consists of 14 residues. Trimming shortened V by 1 base and J by 5 bases, and 11 bases separated the two germline ends. The CDR3, as DNA: TGTGCCAGCAGTGAAGTTGTGACAGCGACTGAAGCTTTCTTT. Encoded protein: CASSEVVTATEAFF.

The V gene is TRBV14, the J gene TRBJ2-7; either TRBD1 or TRBD2 may fit D (7 bases each). The germline V and J ends were trimmed by 2 bases and 4 bases, with 15 bases remaining between them. The germline V gene has CDR1 SGHDN and CDR2 FVKESK. The length of the CDR3 is 15 residues. The CDR3 bases are TGTGCCAGCAGCCAAAGGGAGGGGGCGAAGTACGAGCAGTACTTC. Amino acid sequence: CASSQREGAKYEQYF.

The CDR3 nucleotides are TGTGCCTGGAGTACAGGGGGCGAGCAGTACTTC. This encodes CAWSTGGEQYF. The chain carries TRBV30 and TRBJ2-7, with 8 bases lining up with TRBD1. Germline CDR1 GTSNPN, CDR2 SVGIG (reference sequence). The CDR3 is 11 amino acids. Trimming removed 2 bases from V and 6 bases from J; junction bases left unmatched: 0. Using reference TRBV30 and TRBJ2-7 for the parts outside the CDR3, the full variable domain is SQTIHQWPATLVQPVGSPLSLECTVEGTSNPNLYWYRQAAGRGLQLLFYSVGIGQISSEVPQNLSASRPQDRQFILSSKKLLLSDSGFYLCAWSTGGEQYFGPGTRLTVT.

The V gene is TRBV27, the J gene TRBJ2-5, with TRBD2 identical over 9 bases. This CDR3 has 15 residues. With 5 bases clipped from V and 2 bases from J, the junction kept 6 bases outside the gene matches. Per germline, CDR1 MNHEY and CDR2 SMNVEV (reference sequence). The CDR3 loop is CASSGAGGLQETQYF. CDR3 in DNA: TGTGCCAGCAGTGGAGCGGGAGGTCTGCAAGAGACCCAGTACTTC.

The chain is built from TRBV5-6 and TRBJ1-1, with TRBD1 identical over 8 bases. Germline V gene lookup returns CDR1 SGHDT and CDR2 YYEEEE. The junction had 6 bases not matched to a gene; V was cut back by 5 bases and J by 0 bases. The CDR3 covers 15 residues. The CDR3 protein is CASRPWTGMNTEAFF. DNA for the CDR3: TGTGCCAGCAGACCGTGGACAGGGATGAACACTGAAGCTTTCTTT.

V and J are TRBV6-1 and TRBJ1-5; TRBD1 matches 7 bases. The CDR3 is made up of 15 amino acids. With 3 bases clipped from V and 7 bases from J, the junction kept 9 bases outside the gene matches. Germline V CDR1 and CDR2: MNHNS, SASEGT. The CDR3, as DNA: TGTGCCAGCAGTGATCTACGACAGGGTGGGCAGCCCCAGCATTTT. Amino acid sequence: CASSDLRQGGQPQHF.

This chain uses TRBV6-1 with TRBJ1-2; D uncertain. The germline gives CDR1 MNHNS, CDR2 SASEGT. Trimming removed 0 bases from V and 4 bases from J, with 12 bases in between. The CDR3 length is 15 residues. The CDR3 nucleotides read TGTGCCAGCAGTGAAGCGCATATGGATCTCTATGGCTACACCTTC. Residues: CASSEAHMDLYGYTF.

The chain carries TRBV11-2 and TRBJ2-7; a possible D gene is TRBD1 (5 bases). V dropped 3 bases and J dropped 5 bases, with 8 bases sitting between them. Per the germline V gene, CDR1 is SGHAT and CDR2 is FQNNGV. The CDR3 sequence is 12 residues long. CDR3 DNA: TGTGCCAGCAGCTTGGGGCCCGACGAGCAGTACTTC. Protein product: CASSLGPDEQYF.

This chain connects TRBV28 to TRBJ2-7, with 11 positions matching TRBD2. Looked up from germline, CDR1 is MDHEN and CDR2 is SYDVKM. Unmatched junction bases numbered 11, after V lost 8 bases and J lost 2 bases. The CDR3 loop spans 16 amino acids. CDR3: CASWGLAETSPYEQYF. The CDR3 nucleotides are TGTGCCAGCTGGGGACTAGCGGAGACCTCCCCCTACGAGCAGTACTTC.

The chain has TRBV10-2 and TRBJ2-1; TRBD1 is a possible D gene (6 bases). V lost 2 bases and J lost 3, with 11 bases in between. The V gene's germline CDR1 is WSHSY and CDR2 SAAADI. CDR3 size: 15 residues. Here the CDR3 reads CASSEPWTDYNEQFF. CDR3 DNA: TGCGCCAGCAGTGAGCCCTGGACAGACTACAATGAGCAGTTCTTC.

This chain uses TRBV27 with TRBJ2-7; D is ambiguous. V was clipped by 1 base and J by 1 base, with 5 bases between them. The CDR3 extends over 13 amino acids. Germline V gene lookup returns CDR1 MNHEY and CDR2 SMNVEV (reference sequence). CDR3 amino acids: CASSLLASYEQYF. DNA for the CDR3: TGTGCCAGCAGTTTATTAGCTTCCTACGAGCAGTACTTC.

The chain recombines TRBV4-2 with TRBJ2-1; 9 bases map to TRBD2. Germline values: CDR1 LGHNA, CDR2 YNFKEQ. Trimming at V came to 1 base and at J to 4 bases, leaving 5 bases not matched to a gene. CDR3 length: 16 amino acids. CDR3 nucleotide sequence: TGTGCCAGCAGCCAAGGGATAGCGGGAGCTTACAATGAGCAGTTCTTC. This sequence encodes CASSQGIAGAYNEQFF.

The chain joins TRBV4-1 to TRBJ1-5; D is perhaps TRBD1 (5 bases). Trimming took 4 bases from V and 3 from J, leaving 22 bases between them. CDR1 and CDR2 from the germline V gene are MGHRA and YSYEKL. The CDR3 extends over 18 amino acids. DNA of the CDR3: TGCGCCAGCAGCCCCGGGGGGGGTCCGGGATATGACAATCAGCCCCAGCATTTT. Protein sequence: CASSPGGGPGYDNQPQHF.

Remarks on this clone: Other DNA sequences from this sample encode an identical CDR3 as well. J is TRBJ2-4 and V is TRBV11-2, with TRBD1 matching 11 bases. Germline V gives CDR1 SGHAT, CDR2 FQNNGV. Germline trimming cut 5 bases from V and 1 base from J; bases unmatched to any gene: 4. The CDR3 loop spans 16 amino acids. In nucleotides, the CDR3 is TGTGCCAGCAGCCTAGGGACAGGGGGGGCCAAAAACATTCAGTACTTC. It codes for CASSLGTGGAKNIQYF.

The DNA for the CDR3 is TGTGCCAGCAGCTTAGCAGAGGGGGGATACAATGAGCAGTTCTTC. Protein product: CASSLAEGGYNEQFF. The V call is TRBV7-9, the J call TRBJ2-1; possibly TRBD1 or TRBD2 for D (6 bases each). Trimming pared 0 bases from V and 4 bases from J, leaving 10 bases between. This CDR3 is 15 amino acids long. Per germline, CDR1 SEHNR and CDR2 FQNEAQ (reference sequence).

The chain combines TRBV28 with TRBJ1-1; D perhaps matches TRBD1 (6 bases). This CDR3 contains 13 residues. V gave up 10 bases and J gave up 5 bases, with 17 bases separating them. Germline CDR1 reads MDHEN; CDR2 reads SYDVKM. CDR3 nucleotide sequence: TGTGCCACAATGCGGGGGCAGGGTACTGAAGCTTTCTTT. Translating it yields CATMRGQGTEAFF.

The V call is TRBV25-1, the J call TRBJ2-7, with D uncertain. The germline gives CDR1 MGHDK, CDR2 SYGVNS. V dropped 6 bases and J dropped 1 base, with 13 bases sitting between them. The CDR3 extends over 14 amino acids. The CDR3 is CASSPQGRSYEQYF. CDR3 DNA sequence: TGTGCCAGCAGCCCTCAAGGGCGATCCTACGAGCAGTACTTC.

This chain uses TRBV5-1 with TRBJ2-5; the match to TRBD1 covers 8 bases. The CDR3 covers 14 residues. CDR1 and CDR2 from the germline V gene are SGHRS and YFSETQ. V dropped 1 base and J dropped 4; count of bases not matched to a gene: 3. CDR3 DNA sequence: TGCGCCAGCAGCTTGCGACAGGGGTTAGAGACCCAGTACTTC. It codes for CASSLRQGLETQYF.

V usage is TRBV15 and J usage is TRBJ1-1, with D perhaps TRBD1 (5 bases). Trimming removed 3 bases at V and 4 bases at J, with 6 bases between. There are 12 residues in the CDR3. In germline, CDR1 is LNHNV, CDR2 YYDKDF (reference sequence). The CDR3 loop reads CATSRGPTEAFF. DNA for the CDR3: TGTGCCACCAGCAGGGGGCCCACTGAAGCTTTCTTT.

V usage is TRBV28 and J usage is TRBJ1-1; D might be TRBD1 (6 bases). The V end lost 3 bases, the J end lost 1 base, and 21 bases lay between the germline ends. Germline V lookup: CDR1 MDHEN, CDR2 SYDVKM. The CDR3 spans 18 residues. The CDR3 reads CASSFGHRALVGNTEAFF. The CDR3 nucleotides read TGTGCCAGCAGTTTTGGGCACAGGGCTTTGGTGGGGAACACTGAAGCTTTCTTT. The complete variable domain, with remaining parts taken from reference TRBV28 and TRBJ1-1, reads DVKVTQSSRYLVKRTGEKVFLECVQDMDHENMFWYRQDPGLGLRLIYFSYDVKMKEKGDIPEGYSVSREKKERFSLILESASTNQTSMYLCASSFGHRALVGNTEAFFGQGTRLTVV.

CDR3: CASSDENSYEQYF. DNA of the CDR3: TGTGCCAGCAGCGATGAAAACTCCTACGAGCAGTACTTC. The J gene is TRBJ2-7, the V gene TRBV7-9; D remains ambiguous. Trimming took 5 bases from V and 0 from J, leaving 8 bases between them. CDR3 size: 13 residues. Germline V gene sequence: CDR1 SEHNR, CDR2 FQNEAQ (reference sequence).

The genes are TRBV4-1 and TRBJ1-1, with TRBD1 identical over 8 bases. V was clipped by 0 bases and J by 4 bases; unmatched bases: 7. The CDR3 has 16 amino acids. Germline V gene lookup returns CDR1 MGHRA and CDR2 YSYEKL. In DNA, the CDR3 is TGCGCCAGCAGCCAAGATAAGCGGACAGGGACCACTGAAGCTTTCTTT. Translated: CASSQDKRTGTTEAFF.

With respect to this clone: Other DNA sequences in the sample encode the same CDR3. The chain uses TRBV9 and TRBJ1-2, with D possibly being TRBD1 (5 bases). The CDR3 runs 14 residues. Germline lookup yields CDR1 SGDLS and CDR2 YYNGEE. V lost 0 bases and J lost 3, with 9 bases in between. CDR3 DNA: TGTGCCAGCAGCGTAGGTGGGGGGGACTATGGCTACACCTTC. Its translation is CASSVGGGDYGYTF.

This CDR3 is CASSLVLHPQETQYF. The CDR3 nucleotides are TGTGCCAGCAGCTTAGTCCTACATCCGCAAGAGACCCAGTACTTC. J is TRBJ2-5 and V is TRBV7-9; D not certain. Germline values: CDR1 SEHNR, CDR2 FQNEAQ (reference sequence). The CDR3 loop spans 15 amino acids. Between the trimmed V and J ends, which lost 1 base and 2 bases, there was a span of 11 bases.

V and J are TRBV4-1 and TRBJ2-7, with D perhaps TRBD2 (5 bases). Germline-derived CDR1 and CDR2 are MGHRA and YSYEKL. The CDR3 loop spans 16 amino acids. Trimming cost V 0 bases and J 0 bases, with 12 bases left between them. The CDR3 DNA reads TGCGCCAGCAGCCAAGATTCTAGCCTTCTCTCCTACGAGCAGTACTTC. Encoded protein: CASSQDSSLLSYEQYF.

The chain couples TRBV5-6 to TRBJ2-1; possible D gene TRBD1, 6 bases. This CDR3 has 17 residues. The V end lost 0 bases, the J end lost 1 base, and 14 bases lay between the germline ends. Germline loops: CDR1 SGHDT, CDR2 YYEEEE. The CDR3 sequence: CASSLGTVTVSYNEQFF. CDR3 nucleotide sequence: TGTGCCAGCAGCTTGGGGACAGTGACCGTTTCCTACAATGAGCAGTTCTTC.

This chain's CDR3 is CASNARGGNEKLFF. The DNA of the CDR3 is TGTGCCAGCAACGCCAGGGGGGGTAATGAAAAACTGTTTTTT. The chain carries TRBV7-9 and TRBJ1-4, with TRBD1 matching over 7 bases. From germline, CDR1 is SEHNR and CDR2 FQNEAQ (reference sequence). The ends lost 7 bases at V and 4 bases at J; junction bases unmatched: 6. CDR3 length equals 14 residues.

The V gene is TRBV19, the J gene TRBJ2-1; 10 bases fit TRBD2. J was trimmed by 4 bases and V by 5 bases; bases with no gene match: 5. This CDR3 comprises 15 residues. Germline V CDR1 and CDR2: LNHDA, SQIVND (reference sequence). This CDR3 reads CASSLGTSEYNEQFF. The CDR3 DNA is TGTGCCAGTAGTCTCGGGACTAGCGAATACAATGAGCAGTTCTTC.